This T cell receptor beta chain comes out of a study of T cell repertoires in ileal Crohn's disease. Findings and caveats of the study: All patients with clonality above 26.8% had endoscopic recurrence.

Lamina propria lymphocytes from surgical specimens were isolated on a density gradient before sorting. About this clone: The antigen is not known.

Measured with immunoSEQ multiplex PCR; TCRdb has only the in-frame clones, and not every one. The sample includes 2,000 or so clones, about 74% of them seen just once. Per the germline V gene, CDR1 is LNHDA and CDR2 is SQIVND (reference sequence). The CDR3 spans 14 residues. Trimming removed 5 bases from V and 3 bases from J; junction bases left unmatched: 3. The J gene is TRBJ2-7, the V gene TRBV19; 11 bases fit TRBD2. The source material was CD8+ T cells from ileum. This receptor was identified in an adult with Crohn's disease. Some clones in this sample may be carry-over from other donors' samples. CDR3 sequence (DNA): TGTGCCAGTAGTGATACTAGCGGGAGCTACGAGCAGTACTTC. Its translation: CASSDTSGSYEQYF.